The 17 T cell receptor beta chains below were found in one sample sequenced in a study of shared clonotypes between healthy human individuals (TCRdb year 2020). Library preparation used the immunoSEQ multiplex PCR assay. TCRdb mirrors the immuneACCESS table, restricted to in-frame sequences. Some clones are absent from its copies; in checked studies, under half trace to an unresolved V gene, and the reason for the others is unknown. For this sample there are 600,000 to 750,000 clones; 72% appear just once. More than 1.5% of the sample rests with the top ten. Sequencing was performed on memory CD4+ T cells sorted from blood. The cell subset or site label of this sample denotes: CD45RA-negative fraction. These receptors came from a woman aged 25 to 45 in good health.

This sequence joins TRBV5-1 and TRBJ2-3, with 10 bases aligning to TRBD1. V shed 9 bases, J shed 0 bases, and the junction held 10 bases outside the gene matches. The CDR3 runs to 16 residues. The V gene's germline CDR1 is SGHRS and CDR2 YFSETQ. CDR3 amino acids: CAIHSPGQGSTDTQYF. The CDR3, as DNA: TGCGCCATCCATTCCCCGGGACAGGGGAGCACAGATACGCAGTATTTT. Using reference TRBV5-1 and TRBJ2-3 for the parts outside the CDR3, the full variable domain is KAGVTQTPRYLIKTRGQQVTLSCSPISGHRSVSWYQQTPGQGLQFLFEYFSETQRNKGNFPGRFSGRQFSNSRSEMNVSTLELGDSALYLCAIHSPGQGSTDTQYFGPGTRLTVL.

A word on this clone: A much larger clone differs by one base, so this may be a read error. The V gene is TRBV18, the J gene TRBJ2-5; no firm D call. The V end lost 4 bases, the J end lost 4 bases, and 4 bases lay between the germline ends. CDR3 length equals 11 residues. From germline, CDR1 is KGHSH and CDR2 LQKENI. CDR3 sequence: CASSQPETQYF. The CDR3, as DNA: TGTGCCAGCTCACAGCCAGAGACCCAGTACTTC.

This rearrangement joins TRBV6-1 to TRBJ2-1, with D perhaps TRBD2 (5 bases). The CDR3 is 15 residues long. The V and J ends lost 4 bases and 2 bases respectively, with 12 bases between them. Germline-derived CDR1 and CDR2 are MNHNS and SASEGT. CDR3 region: CASSVNTGTYNEQFF. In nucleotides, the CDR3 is TGTGCCAGCAGTGTAAACACGGGAACCTACAATGAGCAGTTCTTC.

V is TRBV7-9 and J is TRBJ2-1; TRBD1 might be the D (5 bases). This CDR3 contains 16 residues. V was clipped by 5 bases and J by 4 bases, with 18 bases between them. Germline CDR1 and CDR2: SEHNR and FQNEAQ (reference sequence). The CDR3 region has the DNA TGTGCCAGCAGCCCTAGACAGTATAAGATTTACAATGAGCAGTTCTTC. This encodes CASSPRQYKIYNEQFF.

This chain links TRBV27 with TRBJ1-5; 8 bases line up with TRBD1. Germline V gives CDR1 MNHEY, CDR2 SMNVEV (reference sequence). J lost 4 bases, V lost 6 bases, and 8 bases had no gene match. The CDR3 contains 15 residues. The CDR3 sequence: CASRLGQALNQPQHF. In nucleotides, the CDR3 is TGTGCCAGCAGACTGGGACAGGCCTTAAATCAGCCCCAGCATTTT.

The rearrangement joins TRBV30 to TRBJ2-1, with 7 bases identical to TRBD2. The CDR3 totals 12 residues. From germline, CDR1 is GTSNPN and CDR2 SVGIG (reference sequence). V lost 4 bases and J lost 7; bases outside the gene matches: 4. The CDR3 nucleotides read TGTGCCTGGAAGGGAGGGGCGAATGAGCAGTTCTTC. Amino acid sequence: CAWKGGANEQFF.

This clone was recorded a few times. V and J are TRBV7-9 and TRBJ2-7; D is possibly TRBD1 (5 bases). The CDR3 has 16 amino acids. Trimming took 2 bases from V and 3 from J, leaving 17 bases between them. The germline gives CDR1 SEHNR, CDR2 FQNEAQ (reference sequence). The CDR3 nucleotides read TGTGCCAGCAGCTTACATACAGGTCTCGGAAACTACGAGCAGTACTTC. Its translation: CASSLHTGLGNYEQYF.

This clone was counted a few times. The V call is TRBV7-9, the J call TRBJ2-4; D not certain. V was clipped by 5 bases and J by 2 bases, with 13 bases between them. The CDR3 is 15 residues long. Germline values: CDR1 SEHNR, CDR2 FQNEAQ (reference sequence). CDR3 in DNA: TGTGCCAGCAGCGACCGGTTGGCGACCAAAAACATTCAGTACTTC. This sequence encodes CASSDRLATKNIQYF.

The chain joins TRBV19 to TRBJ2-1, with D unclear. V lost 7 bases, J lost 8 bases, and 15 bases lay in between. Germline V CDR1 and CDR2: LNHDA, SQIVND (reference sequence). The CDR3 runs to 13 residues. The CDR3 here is CASNAMGIDEQFF. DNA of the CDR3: TGTGCCAGTAACGCGATGGGGATCGATGAGCAGTTCTTC.

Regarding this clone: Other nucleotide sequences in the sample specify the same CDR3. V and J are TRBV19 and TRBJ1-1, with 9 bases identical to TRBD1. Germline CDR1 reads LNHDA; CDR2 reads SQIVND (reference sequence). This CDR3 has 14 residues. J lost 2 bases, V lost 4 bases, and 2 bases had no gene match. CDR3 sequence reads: CASSRTGVNTEAFF. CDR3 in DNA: TGTGCCAGTAGTAGGACAGGGGTTAACACTGAAGCTTTCTTT.

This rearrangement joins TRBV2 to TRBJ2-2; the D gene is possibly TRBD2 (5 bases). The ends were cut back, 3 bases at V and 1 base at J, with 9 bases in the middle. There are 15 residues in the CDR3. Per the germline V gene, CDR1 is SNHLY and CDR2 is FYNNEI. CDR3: CASSDERENTGELFF. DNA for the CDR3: TGTGCCAGCAGTGATGAGAGGGAGAACACCGGGGAGCTGTTTTTT.

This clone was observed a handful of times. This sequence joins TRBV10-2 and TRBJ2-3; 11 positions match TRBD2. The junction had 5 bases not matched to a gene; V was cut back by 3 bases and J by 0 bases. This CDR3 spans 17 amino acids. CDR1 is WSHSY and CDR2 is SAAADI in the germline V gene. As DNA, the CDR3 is TGCGCCAGCAGTGATTTCAGGACTAGCGGGAGCACAGATACGCAGTATTTT. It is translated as CASSDFRTSGSTDTQYF.

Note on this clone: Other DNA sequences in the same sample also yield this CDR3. In DNA, the CDR3 is TGTGCCAGCAGTTACTCATCCGGGCCTGGAAACACCATATATTTT. Its protein product is CASSYSSGPGNTIYF. The V and J genes are TRBV6-5 and TRBJ1-3; D is ambiguous. CDR1 MNHEY and CDR2 SVGAGI come from the germline V gene. CDR3 length: 15 amino acids. V was cut by 0 bases and J by 2 bases, with 8 bases left in between.

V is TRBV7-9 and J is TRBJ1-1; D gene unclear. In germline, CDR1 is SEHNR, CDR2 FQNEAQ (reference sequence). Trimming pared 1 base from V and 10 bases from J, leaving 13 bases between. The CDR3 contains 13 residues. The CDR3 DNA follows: TGTGCCAGCAGCTTAGGGACGGCTACACGAGCTTTCTTT. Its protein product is CASSLGTATRAFF.

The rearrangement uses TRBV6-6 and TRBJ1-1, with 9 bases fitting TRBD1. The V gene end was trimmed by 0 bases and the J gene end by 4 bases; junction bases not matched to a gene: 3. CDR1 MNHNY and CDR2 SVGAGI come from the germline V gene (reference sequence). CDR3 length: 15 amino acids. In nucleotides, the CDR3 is TGTGCCAGCAGTTACTCCTCGACAGGGGGCACTGAAGCTTTCTTT. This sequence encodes CASSYSSTGGTEAFF.

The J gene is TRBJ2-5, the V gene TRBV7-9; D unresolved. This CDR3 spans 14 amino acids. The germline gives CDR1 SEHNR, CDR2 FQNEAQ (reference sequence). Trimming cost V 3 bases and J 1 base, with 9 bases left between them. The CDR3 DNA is TGTGCCAGCAGCTTTCATAACAGCCAAGAGACCCAGTACTTC. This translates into CASSFHNSQETQYF.

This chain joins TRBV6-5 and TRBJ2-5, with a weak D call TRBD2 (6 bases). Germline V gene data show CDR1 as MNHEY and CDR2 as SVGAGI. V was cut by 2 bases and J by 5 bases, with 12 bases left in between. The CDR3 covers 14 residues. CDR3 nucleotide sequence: TGTGCCAGCAGTTACGAGAGGGAGGCGGAGACCCAGTACTTC. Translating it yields CASSYEREAETQYF.